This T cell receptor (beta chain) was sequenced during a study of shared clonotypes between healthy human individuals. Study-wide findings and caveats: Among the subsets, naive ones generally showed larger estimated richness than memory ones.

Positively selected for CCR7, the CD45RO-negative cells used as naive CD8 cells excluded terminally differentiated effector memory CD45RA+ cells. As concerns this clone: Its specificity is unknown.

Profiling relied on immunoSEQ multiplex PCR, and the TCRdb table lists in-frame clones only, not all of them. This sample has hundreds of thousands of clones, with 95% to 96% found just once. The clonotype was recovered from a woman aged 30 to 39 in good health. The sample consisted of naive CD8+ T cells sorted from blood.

The CDR3 sequence is CASSLGPPYEQYF. The DNA for the CDR3 is TGTGCCAGCAGCCTAGGACCCCCCTACGAGCAGTACTTC. The chain has TRBV27 and TRBJ2-7; D is ambiguous. The length of the CDR3 is 13 residues. The V and J ends lost 6 bases and 2 bases respectively, with 11 bases between them. Germline CDR1 reads MNHEY; CDR2 reads SMNVEV (reference sequence).